This T cell receptor (beta chain) derives from a study of blood T cell repertoires in COVID-19. Study-level information: COVID-19 samples from acute and convalescent phases originated in the United States, Italy and Spain. PBMCs, B-cell-depleted T cells, or T cells were the source of the cDNA or gDNA that made up the material.

V was trimmed by 5 bases and J by 5 bases, leaving 15 bases between them. This CDR3 is 14 amino acids long. The germline V gene encodes CDR1 MNHEY and CDR2 SMNVEV (reference sequence). Authors' methods: Cell counts per sample came from amplifying reference gene primers. The repertoire was sequenced with immunoSEQ multiplex PCR; TCRdb's copy has only in-frame clones and lacks some. V, J and clone size were drawn from that table, and D and trimming were deduced from the DNA. Among about 15,000 clones listed, about 88% were seen once. The material sequenced was peripheral blood. The TCR comes from a woman in her seventies in a cohort sampled during active or convalescent COVID-19. This chain uses TRBV27 with TRBJ1-1, with D possibly TRBD1 on 5 matching bases. CDR3 sequence reads: CASSLSRRGTEAFF. As DNA, the CDR3 is TGTGCCAGCAGTCTCAGTAGGAGGGGTACTGAAGCTTTCTTT.